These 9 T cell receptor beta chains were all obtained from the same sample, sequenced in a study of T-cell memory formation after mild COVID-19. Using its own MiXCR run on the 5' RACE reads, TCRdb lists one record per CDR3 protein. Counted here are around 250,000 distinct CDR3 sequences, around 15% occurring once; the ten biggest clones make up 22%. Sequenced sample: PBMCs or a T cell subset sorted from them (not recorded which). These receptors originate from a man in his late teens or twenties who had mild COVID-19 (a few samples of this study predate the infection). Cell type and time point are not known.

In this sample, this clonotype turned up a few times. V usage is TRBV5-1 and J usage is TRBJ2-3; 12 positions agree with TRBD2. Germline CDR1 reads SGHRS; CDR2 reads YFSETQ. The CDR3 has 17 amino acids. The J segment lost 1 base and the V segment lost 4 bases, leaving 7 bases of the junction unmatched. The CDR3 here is CASSHPLAGGRTDTQYF. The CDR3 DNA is TGCGCCAGCAGCCACCCACTAGCGGGGGGTCGCACAGATACGCAGTATTTT.

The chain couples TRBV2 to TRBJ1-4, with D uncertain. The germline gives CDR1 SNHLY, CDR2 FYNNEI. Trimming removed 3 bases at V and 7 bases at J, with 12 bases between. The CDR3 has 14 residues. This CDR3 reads CASSERGNGEKLFF. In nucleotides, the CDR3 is TGTGCCAGCAGTGAGAGAGGGAACGGTGAAAAACTGTTTTTT. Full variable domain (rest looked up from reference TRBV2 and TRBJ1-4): EPEVTQTPSHQVTQMGQEVILRCVPISNHLYFYWYRQILGQKVEFLVSFYNNEISEKSEIFDDQFSVERPDGSNFTLKIRSTKLEDSAMYFCASSERGNGEKLFFGSGTQLSVL.

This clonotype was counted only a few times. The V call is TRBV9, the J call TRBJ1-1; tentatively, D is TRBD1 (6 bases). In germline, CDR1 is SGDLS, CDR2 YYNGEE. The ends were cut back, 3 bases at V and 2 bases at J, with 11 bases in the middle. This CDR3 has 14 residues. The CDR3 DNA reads TGTGCCAGCAGCGAACTCAGGGGAAACACTGAAGCTTTCTTT. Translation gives CASSELRGNTEAFF.

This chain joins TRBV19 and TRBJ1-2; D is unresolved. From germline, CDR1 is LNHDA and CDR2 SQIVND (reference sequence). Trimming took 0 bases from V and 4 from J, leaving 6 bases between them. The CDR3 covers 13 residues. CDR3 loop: CASSIDHGYGYTF. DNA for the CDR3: TGTGCCAGTAGTATAGATCACGGCTATGGCTACACCTTC.

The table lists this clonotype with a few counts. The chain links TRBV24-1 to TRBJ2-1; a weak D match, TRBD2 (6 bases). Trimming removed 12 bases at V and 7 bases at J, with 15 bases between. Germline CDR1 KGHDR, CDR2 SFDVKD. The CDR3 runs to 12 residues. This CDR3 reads CAAGSGTNEQFF. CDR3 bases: TGTGCCGCCGGGAGTGGAACAAATGAGCAGTTCTTC.

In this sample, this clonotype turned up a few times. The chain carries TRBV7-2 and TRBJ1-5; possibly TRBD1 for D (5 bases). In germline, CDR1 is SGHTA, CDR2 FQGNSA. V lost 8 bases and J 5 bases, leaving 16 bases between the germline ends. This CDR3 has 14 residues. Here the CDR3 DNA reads TGTGCCAGCGCCCCCCAGGGAACCCATCAGCCCCAGCATTTT. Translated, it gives CASAPQGTHQPQHF.

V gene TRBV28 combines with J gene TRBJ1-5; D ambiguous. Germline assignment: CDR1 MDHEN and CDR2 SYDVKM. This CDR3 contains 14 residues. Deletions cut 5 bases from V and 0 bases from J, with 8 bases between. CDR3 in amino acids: CASSPWDSNQPQHF. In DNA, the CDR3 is TGTGCCAGCAGTCCATGGGATAGCAATCAGCCCCAGCATTTT.

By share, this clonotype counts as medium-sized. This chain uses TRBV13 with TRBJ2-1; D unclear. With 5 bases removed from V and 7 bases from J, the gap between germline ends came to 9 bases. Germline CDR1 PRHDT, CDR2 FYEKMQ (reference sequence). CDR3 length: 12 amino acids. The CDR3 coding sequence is TGTGCCAGCAGCGCATTGGGAAATGAGCAGTTCTTC. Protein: CASSALGNEQFF.

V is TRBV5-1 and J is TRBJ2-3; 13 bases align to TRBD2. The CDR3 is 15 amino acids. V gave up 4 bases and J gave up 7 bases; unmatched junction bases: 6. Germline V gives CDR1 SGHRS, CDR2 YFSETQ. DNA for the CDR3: TGCGCCAGCAGCCTAGGGACTAGCGGGGTAAATACGCAGTATTTT. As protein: CASSLGTSGVNTQYF.